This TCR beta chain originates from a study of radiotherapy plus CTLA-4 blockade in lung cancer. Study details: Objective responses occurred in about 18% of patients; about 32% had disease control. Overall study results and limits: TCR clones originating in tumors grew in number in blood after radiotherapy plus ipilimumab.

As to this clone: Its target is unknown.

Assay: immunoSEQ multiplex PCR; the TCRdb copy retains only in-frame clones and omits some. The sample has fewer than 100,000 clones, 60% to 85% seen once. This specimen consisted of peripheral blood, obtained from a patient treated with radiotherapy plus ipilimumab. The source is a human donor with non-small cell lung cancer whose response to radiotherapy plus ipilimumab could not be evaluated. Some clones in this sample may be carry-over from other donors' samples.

This chain's CDR3 is CASSALYRGGNTIYF. Here the CDR3 DNA reads TGTGCCAGCAGCGCCCTGTATAGGGGTGGAAACACCATATATTTT. The rearrangement uses TRBV7-2 and TRBJ1-3; the D gene is possibly TRBD1 (5 bases). The V end lost 5 bases, the J end lost 3 bases, and 14 bases lay between the germline ends. The CDR3 is 15 amino acids. Germline values: CDR1 SGHTA, CDR2 FQGNSA. Combining the CDR3 with reference TRBV7-2 and TRBJ1-3 gives the whole variable domain GAGVSQSPSNKVTEKGKDVELRCDPISGHTALYWYRQSLGQGLEFLIYFQGNSAPDKSGLPSDRFSAERTGGSVSTLTIQRTQQEDSAVYLCASSALYRGGNTIYFGEGSWLTVV.